This record concerns one TCR beta chain sequence. Antigen: not known. The sample belongs to a study of PD-1 blockade in classical Hodgkin lymphoma. Study conclusions and caveats: Prior to therapy, complete responders displayed diversity much like that of newly diagnosed patients. Nivolumab initiated under 1 year post-ASCT led to patient exclusion.

With no exception, relapse followed autologous stem cell transplantation in all patients, and brentuximab vedotin exposure varied. Progressive disease, partial response or complete response was each patient's best response. The repertoire was sequenced with immunoSEQ multiplex PCR; TCRdb's copy has only in-frame clones and lacks some. Here the sample spans 95,000 to 100,000 clones, 75% to 90% being singletons. The germline V gene has CDR1 SGHNT and CDR2 YYREEE (reference sequence). Trimming removed 0 bases from V and 6 bases from J; junction bases left unmatched: 9. This CDR3 comprises 17 residues. The sequences come from peripheral blood mononuclear cells (PBMCs), collected before the second cycle of nivolumab. The clonotype originates from a human donor with classical Hodgkin lymphoma. V and J are TRBV5-4 and TRBJ1-6; TRBD1 matches 7 bases. Written as DNA, the CDR3 is TGTGCCAGCAGCTTGGCCTTCAGGGGGATTTTTAATTCACCCCTCCACTTT. Its protein product is CASSLAFRGIFNSPLHF.